One and the same sample provided the 2 T cell receptor beta chains below, sequenced in a study of blood T cell repertoires in COVID-19. Assay: immunoSEQ multiplex PCR; the TCRdb copy retains only in-frame clones and omits some. The sample has 340,000 or so clones; around four fifths are singletons. The sequenced sample was peripheral blood. All receptors derive from a young man with active or convalescent COVID-19.

The rearrangement links TRBV7-2 to TRBJ1-3, with D unclear. This CDR3 has 15 residues. Trimming removed 1 base from V and 0 bases from J, with 7 bases in between. Germline V lookup: CDR1 SGHTA, CDR2 FQGNSA. Here the CDR3 DNA reads TGTGCCAGCAGCTTAGGATCCAGCTCTGGAAACACCATATATTTT. Translated: CASSLGSSSGNTIYF. Filled out from reference TRBV7-2 and TRBJ1-3, the complete variable domain reads GAGVSQSPSNKVTEKGKDVELRCDPISGHTALYWYRQSLGQGLEFLIYFQGNSAPDKSGLPSDRFSAERTGGSVSTLTIQRTQQEDSAVYLCASSLGSSSGNTIYFGEGSWLTVV.

CDR3 DNA sequence: TGTGCCAGCTCACCTAGGACAGGGACTGGGGGAATGAACACTGAAGCTTTCTTT. Residues: CASSPRTGTGGMNTEAFF. The rearrangement uses TRBV18 and TRBJ1-1; 8 bases map to TRBD1. There are 18 residues in the CDR3. V lost 3 bases and J lost 0; bases outside the gene matches: 12. The V gene's germline CDR1 is KGHSH and CDR2 LQKENI.